The clone carrying this TCR beta chain counts as medium-sized. From germline, CDR1 is MNHEY and CDR2 SVGAGI. The ends were cut back, 6 bases at V and 1 base at J, with 13 bases in the middle. This CDR3 comprises 14 residues. These data come from a study of OX40 agonist ivuxolimab in advanced cancers. Clones were sequenced by immunoSEQ multiplex PCR, and TCRdb holds only the in-frame ones, with some missing. This sample has around 66,000 clones, with roughly 85% found just once. This clonotype was obtained from an adult with an advanced solid tumor such as melanoma, head and neck, liver or kidney cancer. The input for sequencing was CD4+ or CD8+ T cells sorted from blood, taken in a trial of the OX40 agonist ivuxolimab. The chain couples TRBV6-5 to TRBJ2-7, with D unclear. CDR3 residues: CASRSSLGSYEQYF. CDR3 in DNA: TGTGCCAGCAGGTCAAGCTTAGGGTCCTACGAGCAGTACTTC.